The 26 T cell receptor beta chains below all came from one sample that was sequenced in a study of a mutant IDH1 vaccine in newly diagnosed glioma. Some clones are missing from TCRdb's copy, which holds only in-frame ones; the method was immunoSEQ multiplex PCR. The top ten clones hold around 8.8% of a sample with some 70,000 clones, approximately 79% of them seen once. Time point in this sample: baseline, week 1 (first vaccination visit). Treatment in this sample: pre-vaccination baseline after standard-of-care therapy. The specimen was PBMCs, collected from a glioma patient treated with radiotherapy, temozolomide or both. These receptors all come from a man aged 50 to 59 with glioma.

The count of this clone is one. V gene TRBV29-1 combines with J gene TRBJ2-1; D gene unclear. Trimming took 7 bases from V and 8 from J, leaving 12 bases between them. CDR1 is SQVTM, CDR2 ANQGSEA, per germline. The CDR3 extends over 11 amino acids. The CDR3 sequence: CSGVLTDEQFF. CDR3 bases: TGCAGCGGGGTACTTACGGATGAGCAGTTCTTC.

As DNA, the CDR3 is TGTGCCAGCTCACTTAAAGGGACACGATCCTACGAGCAGTACTTC. It specifies CASSLKGTRSYEQYF. This chain uses TRBV18 with TRBJ2-7, with D possibly TRBD1 on 6 matching bases. The CDR3 has 15 amino acids. V was clipped by 4 bases and J by 1 base, with 14 bases between them. The germline CDR1 and CDR2 sequences are KGHSH and LQKENI.

This clone was observed many times. An end of the junction differs from the germline gene, which may be a read error. The J gene is TRBJ2-7, the V gene TRBV6-1; no definite D call. The CDR3 length is 15 residues. CDR1 and CDR2 from the germline V gene are MNHNS and SASEGT. As DNA, the CDR3 is TGTGCCACCAGTCCTTCCCCCCGGAGCTCCTACGAGCAGTACTTC. Residues: CATSPSPRSSYEQYF.

The chain couples TRBV30 to TRBJ2-2, with TRBD2 matching over 11 bases. Looked up from germline, CDR1 is GTSNPN and CDR2 is SVGIG (reference sequence). V lost 0 bases, J lost 0 bases, and 6 bases stayed unmatched. The CDR3 runs to 18 residues. The CDR3 here is CAWSVSRLAGTNTGELFF. CDR3 in DNA: TGTGCCTGGAGTGTATCCCGACTAGCGGGGACGAACACCGGGGAGCTGTTTTTT.

This clone came up once. This rearrangement joins TRBV4-1 to TRBJ1-1; no clear D. The CDR3 runs 12 residues. Trimming removed 0 bases at V and 5 bases at J, with 4 bases between. Per germline, CDR1 MGHRA and CDR2 YSYEKL. The CDR3, as DNA: TGCGCCAGCAGCCAAGATCGGACTGAAGCTTTCTTT. It encodes CASSQDRTEAFF.

J is TRBJ2-3 and V is TRBV20-1, with a tentative D call TRBD2 (5 bases). V lost 3 bases and J lost 6, with 7 bases in between. Germline-derived CDR1 and CDR2 are DFQATT and SNEGSKA (reference sequence). CDR3 length: 11 amino acids. CDR3 nucleotides: TGCAGTGCTAGCGGGGAGGATACGCAGTATTTT. The encoded protein is CSASGEDTQYF.

CDR3 loop: CASREVTTNTGELFF. In nucleotides, the CDR3 is TGTGCCAGCAGGGAGGTGACTACCAACACCGGGGAGCTGTTTTTT. J is TRBJ2-2 and V is TRBV2, with D possibly matching TRBD2 (5 bases). V was cut by 6 bases and J by 2 bases, with 13 bases left in between. The CDR3 has 15 amino acids. Germline V CDR1 and CDR2: SNHLY, FYNNEI.

V is TRBV7-2 and J is TRBJ2-5, with D maybe TRBD2 (5 bases). There are 15 residues in the CDR3. Between the trimmed V and J ends, which lost 3 bases and 2 bases, there was a span of 13 bases. In germline, CDR1 is SGHTA, CDR2 FQGNSA. The CDR3 reads CASSFQRPSQETQYF. The CDR3, as DNA: TGTGCCAGCAGCTTCCAGCGGCCCTCTCAAGAGACCCAGTACTTC.

The J gene is TRBJ2-1, the V gene TRBV14; D remains unclear. V was pared by 4 bases and J by 9 bases, with 7 bases between. In germline, CDR1 is SGHDN, CDR2 FVKESK. The CDR3 totals 11 residues. The DNA for the CDR3 is TGTGCCAGCAGCCTATTAACTGAGCAGTTCTTC. Its translation is CASSLLTEQFF.

The chain combines TRBV19 with TRBJ2-4, with D perhaps TRBD1 (5 bases). V shed 3 bases and J shed 1 base, with 16 bases lying between them. CDR1 is LNHDA and CDR2 is SQIVND in the germline V gene (reference sequence). The CDR3 covers 17 residues. The CDR3: CASSIYSQGEAKNIQYF. CDR3 in DNA: TGTGCCAGTAGTATCTATAGTCAGGGCGAGGCCAAAAACATTCAGTACTTC.

This clone was recorded once. The V call is TRBV14, the J call TRBJ1-1, with D uncertain. V was trimmed by 0 bases and J by 4 bases, leaving 9 bases between them. The CDR3 runs 14 residues. Germline CDR1 SGHDN, CDR2 FVKESK. The CDR3 reads CASSQDLVGTEAFF. The CDR3 nucleotides are TGTGCCAGCAGCCAAGATCTGGTAGGCACTGAAGCTTTCTTT.

This chain uses TRBV30 with TRBJ2-7; 9 bases map to TRBD1. J gave up 4 bases and V 3 bases, and 7 bases lay outside the gene matches. The CDR3 runs 14 residues. From germline, CDR1 is GTSNPN and CDR2 SVGIG (reference sequence). CDR3 DNA sequence: TGTGCCTGGAGCCCATCGGGACAGGGTTACGAGCAGTACTTC. Its translation: CAWSPSGQGYEQYF.

In its sample, this clone was seen a few times. The chain couples TRBV27 to TRBJ1-5; the match to TRBD1 covers 7 bases. This CDR3 spans 16 amino acids. Germline values: CDR1 MNHEY, CDR2 SMNVEV (reference sequence). V lost 4 bases to trimming and J lost 2 bases; unmatched junction nucleotides: 8. The CDR3 nucleotides are TGTGCCAGCAGTTCAGGGACAGCTGCGGGCAATCAGCCCCAGCATTTT. Its translation: CASSSGTAAGNQPQHF.

The chain recombines TRBV30 with TRBJ2-1, with TRBD2 identical over 7 bases. The V gene end was trimmed by 4 bases and the J gene end by 0 bases; junction bases not matched to a gene: 3. The germline V gene has CDR1 GTSNPN and CDR2 SVGIG (reference sequence). CDR3 size: 14 residues. The CDR3 region is CAWNGGSSYNEQFF. The CDR3 DNA sequence: TGTGCCTGGAACGGGGGGAGCTCCTACAATGAGCAGTTCTTC.

This clone was seen a few times. The chain recombines TRBV5-6 with TRBJ2-7; TRBD1 is a possible D gene (5 bases). CDR3 length: 14 residues. Trimming shortened V by 4 bases and J by 1 base, and 12 bases separated the two germline ends. CDR1 is SGHDT, CDR2 YYEEEE, per germline. The CDR3 spells CASSPRPGSYEQYF. The CDR3 nucleotides are TGTGCCAGCAGCCCCAGGCCAGGGTCCTACGAGCAGTACTTC.

V gene TRBV19 combines with J gene TRBJ1-2, with 9 bases fitting TRBD1. The CDR3 is 15 amino acids. V was clipped by 5 bases and J by 2 bases; unmatched bases: 6. Germline lookup yields CDR1 LNHDA and CDR2 SQIVND (reference sequence). The CDR3 DNA follows: TGTGCCAGTAGTTTCGGACAGGGGAGAAACTATGGCTACACCTTC. Amino acids: CASSFGQGRNYGYTF.

A few counts support this clone. CDR3 residues: CASSKRARVQETQYF. CDR3 coding DNA: TGTGCCAGCAGCAAAAGGGCGAGGGTCCAAGAGACCCAGTACTTC. The chain carries TRBV14 and TRBJ2-5; weak D call: TRBD2 (5 bases). This CDR3 spans 15 amino acids. Between the trimmed V and J ends, which lost 5 bases and 1 base, there was a span of 14 bases. Looked up from germline, CDR1 is SGHDN and CDR2 is FVKESK.

The chain is built from TRBV9 and TRBJ1-6; 7 bases fit TRBD1. CDR3 length equals 14 residues. With 4 bases clipped from V and 5 bases from J, the junction kept 3 bases outside the gene matches. The germline V gene encodes CDR1 SGDLS and CDR2 YYNGEE. CDR3 DNA: TGTGCCAGCAGCCCAGGGGGGGATAATTCACCCCTCCACTTT. Its protein product is CASSPGGDNSPLHF.

This clone has only a few counts. The chain couples TRBV29-1 to TRBJ1-1; TRBD1 might be the D (5 bases). Trimming pared 7 bases from V and 1 base from J, leaving 13 bases between. The CDR3 is 13 residues long. Germline assignment: CDR1 SQVTM and CDR2 ANQGSEA. The CDR3 DNA sequence: TGCAGCGCCCTAGGACAAGCGAACACTGAAGCTTTCTTT. It specifies CSALGQANTEAFF.

The genes are TRBV10-3 and TRBJ2-1; D is possibly TRBD1 (5 bases). The CDR3 runs 15 residues. CDR1 and CDR2 from the germline V gene are ENHRY and SYGVKD. The germline V and J ends were trimmed by 2 bases and 7 bases, with 15 bases remaining between them. CDR3 nucleotides: TGTGCCATCAGTGAGGATAGGGGATTGAGTAATGAGCAGTTCTTC. Translated: CAISEDRGLSNEQFF.

V usage is TRBV7-8 and J usage is TRBJ1-4; D perhaps matches TRBD1 (5 bases). The CDR3 sequence is 16 residues long. Trimming took 0 bases from V and 0 from J, leaving 8 bases between them. Looked up from germline, CDR1 is SGHVS and CDR2 is FQNEAQ. The CDR3 coding sequence is TGTGCCAGCAGCTTAGCGTGGGGGGCAACTAATGAAAAACTGTTTTTT. It specifies CASSLAWGATNEKLFF.

On this clone itself: The junction does not match germline at one end; this may be a read error. The chain is built from TRBV27 and TRBJ1-1, with a possible D match to TRBD1 (5 bases). The CDR3 consists of 13 residues. Germline values: CDR1 MNHEY, CDR2 SMNVEV (reference sequence). CDR3 residues: CTSPGTVGTEAFF. The CDR3, as DNA: TGTACCAGCCCGGGGACTGTGGGCACTGAAGCTTTCTTT.

The CDR3 nucleotides are TGTGCCAGCAGTTACTCCCTAGCGGGGCCAGGAGATACGCAGTATTTT. It is translated as CASSYSLAGPGDTQYF. The rearrangement links TRBV6-6 to TRBJ2-3; 9 nucleotides align to TRBD2. This CDR3 has 16 residues. V gave up 0 bases and J gave up 5 bases; unmatched junction bases: 6. Germline assignment: CDR1 MNHNY and CDR2 SVGAGI (reference sequence).

The chain has TRBV28 and TRBJ2-2, with D perhaps TRBD1 (5 bases). The germline V gene has CDR1 MDHEN and CDR2 SYDVKM. Trimming pared 5 bases from V and 6 bases from J, leaving 10 bases between. This CDR3 is built from 13 residues. The CDR3 region is CASSPIGAGELFF. The CDR3 region has the DNA TGTGCCAGCAGTCCCATAGGGGCCGGGGAGCTGTTTTTT. The whole variable domain, remainder taken from reference TRBV28 and TRBJ2-2, is DVKVTQSSRYLVKRTGEKVFLECVQDMDHENMFWYRQDPGLGLRLIYFSYDVKMKEKGDIPEGYSVSREKKERFSLILESASTNQTSMYLCASSPIGAGELFFGEGSRLTVL.

The rearrangement links TRBV27 to TRBJ2-5; a possible D gene is TRBD1 (6 bases). The CDR3 totals 15 residues. V lost 4 bases, J lost 2 bases, and 14 bases lay in between. Germline CDR1 MNHEY, CDR2 SMNVEV (reference sequence). The CDR3 is CASSSGQTLQETQYF. The CDR3 DNA follows: TGTGCCAGCAGTTCAGGACAGACCCTTCAAGAGACCCAGTACTTC.

In its sample, this clone was seen once. Other DNA sequences within the sample encode an identical CDR3. The chain uses TRBV5-1 and TRBJ2-2, with D unresolved. Germline assignment: CDR1 SGHRS and CDR2 YFSETQ. The V end lost 0 bases, the J end lost 2 bases, and 8 bases lay between the germline ends. The length of the CDR3 is 15 residues. CDR3 nucleotides: TGCGCCAGCAGCTTGGGGACGTTAAACACCGGGGAGCTGTTTTTT. This encodes CASSLGTLNTGELFF.